This TCR beta chain is from a study of CD8 T cells in ankylosing spondylitis. TCRdb reanalysed the 5' RACE reads using MiXCR and keeps one entry per CDR3 protein. The sample contains around 890,000 distinct CDR3 sequences, 10% to 15% of which appear only once. With regard to this clonotype: What it binds is not known.

Trimming took off 3 bases at V and 0 bases at J, with 10 bases between the two ends. CDR3 length equals 15 residues. The germline V gene has CDR1 LGHDT and CDR2 YNNKEL (reference sequence). Findings and caveats of the study: What appeared characteristic of ankylosing spondylitis blood was a TCR beta motif of fewer than ten highly homologous variants. Disease-linked clones proved CD8+ and comparatively uncommon in peripheral blood. The clones that were linked to disease were reported to be significantly enriched in matched synovial fluid samples from ankylosing spondylitis patients.

The origin of this receptor is a male donor with ankylosing spondylitis. This chain joins TRBV3-1 and TRBJ2-3; D is undetermined. The sequencing sample was made of blood, either unsorted or a sorted T cell fraction (not recorded which). This CDR3 is CASSHRTPSTDTQYF. The CDR3 nucleotides read TGTGCCAGCAGCCATCGGACCCCTAGCACAGATACGCAGTATTTT.